A single sample gave rise to the 27 T cell receptor beta chains below, sequenced in a study of shared clonotypes between healthy human individuals (dated by TCRdb to 2018 to 2021). The library was generated by the immunoSEQ multiplex PCR assay. As stored in TCRdb, this immuneACCESS dataset retains in-frame rearrangements with V and J assigned. A fraction of the clones does not appear; measured against another copy, unresolved V genes explain less than half of the discrepancy, and the remainder lacks a known reason. This sample is represented by around 2.1 million clones; about 94% of them were singletons. About 0.13% of the sample is in the top ten clones. Sequenced: naive CD4+ T cells sorted from blood. The sample's cell subset or site label, decoded: CD45RA+ positively selected. Receptor source: a young man in good health.

The J gene is TRBJ1-1, the V gene TRBV18; D perhaps matches TRBD1 (6 bases). The CDR3 runs 15 residues. Germline CDR1 and CDR2: KGHSH and LQKENI. Trimming removed 6 bases from V and 3 bases from J, with 17 bases in between. Here the CDR3 reads CASSEWEGDYTEAFF. The CDR3 nucleotides are TGTGCCAGCTCGGAGTGGGAGGGGGATTACACTGAAGCTTTCTTT.

The chain recombines TRBV7-9 with TRBJ2-5; 10 nucleotides align to TRBD2. V lost 5 bases and J lost 3; bases outside the gene matches: 12. The CDR3 is 17 residues long. CDR1 and CDR2 from the germline V gene are SEHNR and FQNEAQ (reference sequence). CDR3 amino acids: CASSRYINLAGEETQYF. The CDR3, as DNA: TGTGCCAGCAGCCGATACATAAACCTAGCGGGGGAAGAGACCCAGTACTTC.

The V and J genes are TRBV2 and TRBJ1-4; D unclear. Germline V lookup: CDR1 SNHLY, CDR2 FYNNEI. Trimming shortened V by 8 bases and J by 4 bases, and 17 bases separated the two germline ends. This CDR3 region has 15 residues. CDR3: CASRNSGSLNEKLFF. The DNA for the CDR3 is TGTGCCAGCCGGAATTCAGGCAGCCTTAATGAAAAACTGTTTTTT.

The chain couples TRBV6-5 to TRBJ1-2, with a weak D call TRBD1 (5 bases). This CDR3 has 15 amino acids. V was trimmed by 4 bases and J by 8 bases, leaving 20 bases between them. Germline CDR1 MNHEY, CDR2 SVGAGI. The CDR3, as DNA: TGTGCCAGCAGTTCAACGTACGGGACGAACTCCGGCTACACCTTC. This translates into CASSSTYGTNSGYTF.

This sequence joins TRBV30 and TRBJ2-7; possible D gene TRBD1, 6 bases. V lost 3 bases, J lost 5 bases, and 14 bases lay in between. From germline, CDR1 is GTSNPN and CDR2 SVGIG (reference sequence). This CDR3 has 13 residues. The CDR3 DNA reads TGTGCCTGGAGGGGGGCAGGGAACAACGAGCAGTACTTC. It encodes CAWRGAGNNEQYF.

The chain uses TRBV7-2 and TRBJ2-7; 10 positions match TRBD1. V shed 5 bases and J 3 bases; nucleotides not matched to a gene: 4. This CDR3 is built from 14 residues. Looked up from germline, CDR1 is SGHTA and CDR2 is FQGNSA. The CDR3 loop reads CASSERTGGYEQYF. In nucleotides, the CDR3 is TGTGCCAGCAGCGAGCGGACAGGGGGCTACGAGCAGTACTTC.

Note on this clone: The sample carries other DNA sequences with the same CDR3. V usage is TRBV4-3 and J usage is TRBJ2-7; 10 nucleotides line up with TRBD1. CDR1 is LGHNA, CDR2 YSLEER, per germline. The CDR3 has 15 residues. J lost 2 bases, V lost 0 bases, and 1 base had no gene match. The CDR3 sequence is CASSQEGQGAYEQYF. CDR3 nucleotides: TGCGCCAGCAGCCAAGAAGGACAGGGGGCCTACGAGCAGTACTTC.

V gene TRBV10-1 combines with J gene TRBJ2-7; maybe TRBD2 (6 bases). V was cut by 0 bases and J by 7 bases, with 7 bases left in between. The CDR3 runs to 12 residues. Germline V gives CDR1 WNHNN, CDR2 SYGVQD (reference sequence). The CDR3 spells CASSESAGEQYF. In nucleotides, the CDR3 is TGCGCCAGCAGTGAGTCTGCGGGGGAGCAGTACTTC.

This clone appeared a single time. This chain connects TRBV5-1 to TRBJ2-1; 7 bases are a match to TRBD1. The V gene end was trimmed by 0 bases and the J gene end by 7 bases; junction bases not matched to a gene: 7. The CDR3 has 15 residues. Germline CDR1 SGHRS, CDR2 YFSETQ. The CDR3 loop is CASSLVPGTENEQFF. The DNA of the CDR3 is TGCGCCAGCAGCTTGGTTCCCGGGACAGAAAATGAGCAGTTCTTC.

The chain couples TRBV6-1 to TRBJ2-2, with D possibly matching TRBD1 (5 bases). V was clipped by 4 bases and J by 2 bases, with 8 bases between them. Germline assignment: CDR1 MNHNS and CDR2 SASEGT. The CDR3 spans 14 residues. CDR3 residues: CASSVQGNTGELFF. DNA for the CDR3: TGTGCCAGCAGTGTTCAGGGAAACACCGGGGAGCTGTTTTTT.

The gene calls are TRBV18 and TRBJ2-3; 7 bases fit TRBD1. From germline, CDR1 is KGHSH and CDR2 LQKENI. The CDR3 consists of 15 residues. Trimming took 4 bases from V and 0 from J; bases not matched to a gene: 4. CDR3 in amino acids: CASSLGQASTDTQYF. The CDR3 DNA is TGTGCCAGCTCACTAGGACAGGCCAGCACAGATACGCAGTATTTT.

J is TRBJ2-2 and V is TRBV6-5, with D maybe TRBD2 (5 bases). Germline CDR1 reads MNHEY; CDR2 reads SVGAGI. The CDR3 is 16 amino acids. V lost 0 bases to trimming and J lost 6 bases, with 14 bases between them. CDR3 DNA sequence: TGTGCCAGCAGTTACTCGGCTAGCTTGCTGGCCGGGGAGCTGTTTTTT. Protein product: CASSYSASLLAGELFF.

The V gene is TRBV30, the J gene TRBJ1-6; unclear D gene. This CDR3 comprises 15 residues. Germline V CDR1 and CDR2: GTSNPN, SVGIG (reference sequence). V was cut by 2 bases and J by 8 bases, with 16 bases left in between. CDR3 sequence reads: CAWSSDSGGYSPLHF. CDR3 sequence (DNA): TGTGCCTGGAGTTCCGACTCAGGAGGGTATTCACCCCTCCACTTT.

The rearrangement links TRBV28 to TRBJ1-1; D is undetermined. V was trimmed by 3 bases and J by 11 bases, leaving 13 bases between them. The CDR3 totals 12 residues. Germline-derived CDR1 and CDR2 are MDHEN and SYDVKM. The CDR3 sequence is CASSFTLTRAFF. The CDR3 nucleotides are TGTGCCAGCAGTTTCACCCTAACTAGGGCTTTCTTT. The full variable domain, its missing parts supplied by reference TRBV28 and TRBJ1-1, is DVKVTQSSRYLVKRTGEKVFLECVQDMDHENMFWYRQDPGLGLRLIYFSYDVKMKEKGDIPEGYSVSREKKERFSLILESASTNQTSMYLCASSFTLTRAFFGQGTRLTVV.

Of note for this clone: This same CDR3 is encoded by further DNA sequences in the sample. CDR3 DNA: TGTGCCAGCAGCAGCGGGGGGCTGGAGACCCAGTACTTC. Amino acids: CASSSGGLETQYF. V usage is TRBV28 and J usage is TRBJ2-5; 9 positions agree with TRBD2. The CDR3 totals 13 residues. The V segment lost 6 bases and the J segment 5 bases; nucleotides outside the gene matches: 4. The germline V gene has CDR1 MDHEN and CDR2 SYDVKM.

This sequence joins TRBV29-1 and TRBJ2-1; 9 nucleotides line up with TRBD1. Germline assignment: CDR1 SQVTM and CDR2 ANQGSEA. The CDR3 consists of 12 residues. The V segment lost 7 bases and the J segment 9 bases; nucleotides outside the gene matches: 7. DNA of the CDR3: TGCAGCGCTGGGGGACAGGGAAGTGAGCAGTTCTTC. Residues: CSAGGQGSEQFF.

The chain uses TRBV11-2 and TRBJ2-7; D gene unclear. Trimming removed 5 bases from V and 5 bases from J, with 7 bases in between. CDR1 and CDR2 (germline): SGHAT, FQNNGV. CDR3 length: 11 residues. CDR3 amino acids: CASSRRDEQYF. The CDR3 nucleotides read TGTGCCAGCAGCCGACGAGACGAGCAGTACTTC.

The chain is built from TRBV30 and TRBJ2-5; the D gene is possibly TRBD2 (7 bases). Germline V lookup: CDR1 GTSNPN, CDR2 SVGIG (reference sequence). The V and J ends lost 2 bases and 5 bases respectively, with 15 bases between them. The CDR3 sequence is 14 residues long. The CDR3 protein is CAWSTGGARETQYF. CDR3 nucleotide sequence: TGTGCCTGGAGTACGGGGGGCGCAAGGGAGACCCAGTACTTC. Full variable domain (remainder filled in from reference TRBV30 and TRBJ2-5): SQTIHQWPATLVQPVGSPLSLECTVEGTSNPNLYWYRQAAGRGLQLLFYSVGIGQISSEVPQNLSASRPQDRQFILSSKKLLLSDSGFYLCAWSTGGARETQYFGPGTRLLVL.

The rearrangement links TRBV11-2 to TRBJ2-5, with 12 bases aligning to TRBD2. Trimming at V came to 1 base and at J to 4 bases, leaving 4 bases not matched to a gene. Looked up from germline, CDR1 is SGHAT and CDR2 is FQNNGV. The CDR3 is 16 residues long. This CDR3 reads CASSLAPGLAGETQYF. DNA of the CDR3: TGTGCCAGCAGCTTAGCCCCGGGACTAGCGGGAGAGACCCAGTACTTC.

Of note for this clone: This CDR3 is also generated by other DNA sequences in the sample. V is TRBV5-1 and J is TRBJ2-5; 7 bases fit TRBD1. The CDR3 spans 15 residues. The germline CDR1 and CDR2 sequences are SGHRS and YFSETQ. The junction had 5 bases not matched to a gene; V was cut back by 1 base and J by 2 bases. The CDR3 sequence: CASSLTGQLQETQYF. CDR3 nucleotide sequence: TGCGCCAGCAGCTTGACGGGACAGTTACAAGAGACCCAGTACTTC.

The rearrangement links TRBV12-5 to TRBJ2-3; 7 positions match TRBD2. The CDR3 consists of 14 residues. V dropped 6 bases and J dropped 4; count of bases not matched to a gene: 7. Germline V lookup: CDR1 LGHNT, CDR2 FRNRAP. As DNA, the CDR3 is TGTGCTAGTGGCTCCCCTAGCGGATCAGATACGCAGTATTTT. It specifies CASGSPSGSDTQYF.

The genes are TRBV6-5 and TRBJ2-1; 9 positions agree with TRBD2. The CDR3 is 15 residues long. V lost 6 bases and J lost 4; bases outside the gene matches: 7. The germline V gene has CDR1 MNHEY and CDR2 SVGAGI. The CDR3 is CASSPMTSGYNEQFF. CDR3 in DNA: TGTGCCAGCAGCCCGATGACTAGCGGATACAATGAGCAGTTCTTC.

This chain connects TRBV6-5 to TRBJ1-5, with D hard to call. The CDR3 spans 12 residues. The V gene's germline CDR1 is MNHEY and CDR2 SVGAGI. V was clipped by 5 bases and J by 5 bases, with 7 bases between them. The CDR3 sequence: CASSRGDQPQHF. The CDR3 DNA reads TGTGCCAGCAGTCGTGGGGATCAGCCCCAGCATTTT.

The chain has TRBV28 and TRBJ1-6; D may be TRBD1 (6 bases). The CDR3 is made up of 13 amino acids. The germline V gene has CDR1 MDHEN and CDR2 SYDVKM. With 3 bases removed from V and 14 bases from J, the gap between germline ends came to 14 bases. CDR3 amino acids: CASSFSRGLALHF. The CDR3 bases are TGTGCCAGCAGTTTTTCCCGGGGGCTGGCCCTCCACTTT.

With respect to this clone: Possible read error: a much larger clone is one base away. Other DNA sequences of this sample code for an identical CDR3. V usage is TRBV20-1 and J usage is TRBJ2-5; D unresolved. The CDR3 spans 10 residues. Between the trimmed V and J ends, which lost 3 bases and 2 bases, there was a span of 1 base. Looked up from germline, CDR1 is DFQATT and CDR2 is SNEGSKA (reference sequence). The CDR3 DNA is TGCAGTGCTAGTCAAGAGACCCAGTACTTC. As protein: CSASQETQYF.

The J gene is TRBJ2-5, the V gene TRBV30; 10 bases align to TRBD2. Germline V gene lookup returns CDR1 GTSNPN and CDR2 SVGIG (reference sequence). V lost 5 bases and J lost 1; bases outside the gene matches: 4. The CDR3 covers 14 residues. The CDR3 spells CAWGAGGIQETQYF. CDR3 nucleotide sequence: TGTGCCTGGGGAGCGGGAGGGATCCAAGAGACCCAGTACTTC.

Concerning this clone: The same CDR3 arises from other DNA sequences in this sample as well. This chain joins TRBV18 and TRBJ1-5; D is ambiguous. Trimming pared 0 bases from V and 2 bases from J, leaving 8 bases between. The CDR3 sequence is 15 residues long. CDR1 and CDR2 (germline): KGHSH, LQKENI. CDR3 amino acids: CASSPPAGGNQPQHF. The CDR3 bases are TGTGCCAGCTCACCACCGGCCGGAGGCAATCAGCCCCAGCATTTT.